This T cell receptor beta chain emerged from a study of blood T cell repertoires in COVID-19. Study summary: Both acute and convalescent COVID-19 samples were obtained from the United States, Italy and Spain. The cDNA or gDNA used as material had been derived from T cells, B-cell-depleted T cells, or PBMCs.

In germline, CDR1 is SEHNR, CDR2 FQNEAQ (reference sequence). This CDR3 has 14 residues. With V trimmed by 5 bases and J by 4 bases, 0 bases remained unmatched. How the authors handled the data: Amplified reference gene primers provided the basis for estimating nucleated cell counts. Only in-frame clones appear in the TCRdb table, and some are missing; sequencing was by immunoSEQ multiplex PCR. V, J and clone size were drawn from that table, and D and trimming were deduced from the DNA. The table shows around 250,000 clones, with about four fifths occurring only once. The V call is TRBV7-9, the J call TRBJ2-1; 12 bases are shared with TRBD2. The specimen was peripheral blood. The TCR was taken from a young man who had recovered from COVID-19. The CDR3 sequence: CASSTSGGYNEQFF. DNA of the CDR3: TGTGCCAGCAGCACTAGCGGGGGGTACAATGAGCAGTTCTTC.